This T cell receptor (beta chain) came from a study of metastatic and nonmetastatic thyroid tumors. Study conclusions and caveats: In blood and tumor, TCR beta diversity was reportedly significantly higher in malignant thyroid tumors than in benign nodules.

TCRdb re-analyzed the PCR reads using MiXCR. The repertoire holds around 26,000 clones, with approximately 13% as singletons. This clone appeared many times. The antigen remains unidentified. None of the patients had undergone any treatment ahead of thyroid surgery. With 6 bases clipped from V and 7 bases from J, the junction kept 9 bases outside the gene matches. CDR1 LNHDA and CDR2 SQIVND come from the germline V gene (reference sequence). The CDR3 is made up of 15 amino acids. This clonotype originated in a female donor with papillary thyroid cancer or a benign thyroid nodule (not recorded which). Some clones in this sample may be carry-over from other donors' samples. The J gene is TRBJ2-1, the V gene TRBV19, with TRBD2 identical over 10 bases. The sequenced sample was blood. The CDR3 loop reads CASRGFLAGVNEQFF. The CDR3 nucleotides are TGTGCCAGTAGGGGTTTCCTAGCGGGAGTGAATGAGCAGTTCTTC.